What follows is one T cell receptor beta chain and its context. Its antigen is unidentified. Germline assignment: CDR1 SGHRS and CDR2 YFSETQ. With 0 bases removed from V and 0 bases from J, the gap between germline ends came to 7 bases. The CDR3 totals 15 residues. Produced via immunoSEQ multiplex PCR; TCRdb's table is partial and in-frame only. The sample lists approximately 30,000 clones, 70% to 80% occurring once. These data come from a study of T cells in narcolepsy. Study-wide background: Donors had narcolepsy type 1 or type 2, or were healthy controls. General observations from the study: Comparing one patient's CSF and blood CD4+ clonotypes highlighted HCRT- and TRIB2-specific autoreactive clonotypes.

The sequenced sample was CD45RA- memory CD4+ T cells from PBMCs. The TCR sequence derives from a human donor with narcolepsy. The chain joins TRBV5-1 to TRBJ2-4; a weak D match, TRBD2 (5 bases). CDR3 protein: CASSLGGLAKNIQYF. The DNA of the CDR3 is TGCGCCAGCAGCTTGGGAGGGTTAGCCAAAAACATTCAGTACTTC.